The next 15 T cell receptor beta chains were all read from a single sample in a study of T-cell memory formation after mild COVID-19 (dated by TCRdb to the early 2020s). The receptor library was made with 5' RACE. These reads were obtained on an Illumina NovaSeq 6000. The public sequencing data were trimmed at Q25 with fastp and processed into clonotypes with MiXCR by TCRdb, which kept only in-frame beta chains. Every CDR3 protein is listed once, alongside the most common genes and DNA of its rows. Here the sample has approximately 400,000 distinct CDR3 sequences; about a sixth occur a single time. About 22% of the sample lies in the top ten. Sequencing was performed on PBMCs or a T cell subset sorted from them (not recorded which). These receptors all stem from a man aged 18 to 30 who had mild COVID-19 (a few samples of this study predate the infection). The sample titles of this study are shuffled in the database, so cell type and time point are left out; the donor was told from shared clones.

The rearrangement uses TRBV20-1 and TRBJ2-3, with D hard to call. The CDR3 extends over 13 amino acids. V shed 6 bases and J shed 3 bases, with 13 bases lying between them. Germline V lookup: CDR1 DFQATT, CDR2 SNEGSKA (reference sequence). The CDR3 DNA is TGCAGTGCCGAAATTCTAGGGACAGATACGCAGTATTTT. The encoded protein is CSAEILGTDTQYF.

This chain joins TRBV4-3 and TRBJ2-1; tentative D call: TRBD1 (6 bases). The CDR3 has 15 amino acids. V shed 0 bases and J shed 1 base, with 7 bases lying between them. Germline CDR1 is LGHNA and CDR2 is YSLEER. The CDR3 DNA reads TGCGCCAGCAGCCAAGAAGGGGGTTCCTACAATGAGCAGTTCTTC. Protein sequence: CASSQEGGSYNEQFF.

This clonotype came up a few times. CDR3 in amino acids: CASRNDRRADTQYF. The CDR3 nucleotides read TGTGCCAGCAGAAATGACAGGCGAGCAGATACGCAGTATTTT. The rearrangement joins TRBV6-2 or TRBV6-3 to TRBJ2-3, with TRBD1 as a possible D gene (6 bases). Deletions cut 6 bases from V and 4 bases from J, with 14 bases between. This CDR3 region has 14 residues. Germline V gene sequence: CDR1 MNHEY, CDR2 SVGEGT.

V and J are TRBV7-2 and TRBJ1-3, with TRBD1 as a possible D gene (6 bases). The CDR3 runs 15 residues. With 5 bases removed from V and 2 bases from J, the gap between germline ends came to 13 bases. Germline V gene lookup returns CDR1 SGHTA and CDR2 FQGNSA. The CDR3 coding sequence is TGTGCCAGCAGCACGTGGACAGTTACTGGAAACACCATATATTTT. Its protein is CASSTWTVTGNTIYF.

This clonotype was detected only a few times. The chain combines TRBV6-4 with TRBJ2-2; D unresolved. V dropped 2 bases and J dropped 7 bases, with 5 bases sitting between them. The CDR3 consists of 12 residues. CDR1 MRHNA and CDR2 SNTAGT come from the germline V gene. CDR3 sequence (DNA): TGTGCCAGCAGTGACCAATACGGGGAGCTGTTTTTT. Its protein product is CASSDQYGELFF.

The V gene is TRBV28, the J gene TRBJ2-7, with TRBD1 matching 8 bases. Germline assignment: CDR1 MDHEN and CDR2 SYDVKM. The CDR3 is made up of 16 amino acids. The V gene end was trimmed by 8 bases and the J gene end by 3 bases; junction bases not matched to a gene: 15. The CDR3 bases are TGTGCCAGCTCCACACCCGGACAGGGAGGAGGCTACGAGCAGTACGTC. Its translation: CASSTPGQGGGYEQYV.

This clonotype was detected a few times. The chain recombines TRBV7-2 with TRBJ1-6, with D perhaps matching TRBD1 (6 bases). CDR1 is SGHTA, CDR2 FQGNSA, per germline. With 6 bases removed from V and 5 bases from J, the gap between germline ends came to 17 bases. The CDR3 loop spans 16 amino acids. CDR3 nucleotides: TGTGCCAGCAGATACTCCACGGGGACACATAATTCACCCCTCCACTTT. It encodes CASRYSTGTHNSPLHF.

The genes are TRBV5-1 and TRBJ2-1; 13 positions match TRBD2. The CDR3 has 15 residues. CDR1 SGHRS and CDR2 YFSETQ come from the germline V gene. Germline trimming cut 2 bases from V and 16 bases from J; bases unmatched to any gene: 12. The CDR3 DNA is TGCGCCAGCAGCTTCTCGACTAGCGGGGGGACCGACAGATTCTTC. Translated: CASSFSTSGGTDRFF.

This clonotype was recorded a few times. This chain joins TRBV6-5 and TRBJ2-7; 7 bases match TRBD1. With 6 bases clipped from V and 1 base from J, the junction kept 6 bases outside the gene matches. This CDR3 spans 14 amino acids. Germline CDR1 and CDR2: MNHEY and SVGAGI. The CDR3 nucleotides read TGTGCCAGCAGCCGCAGGGGGTATTCCTACGAGCAGTACTTC. The encoded protein is CASSRRGYSYEQYF.

The genes are TRBV7-2 and TRBJ1-2; D remains ambiguous. Looked up from germline, CDR1 is SGHTA and CDR2 is FQGNSA. Trimming took 5 bases from V and 5 from J, leaving 12 bases between them. This CDR3 is built from 13 residues. The CDR3 bases are TGTGCCAGCAGCCCCTTAGTGGATTATGGCTACACCTTC. This translates into CASSPLVDYGYTF.

A few counts support this clonotype. The chain uses TRBV9 and TRBJ2-2; unclear D gene. This CDR3 region has 14 residues. Germline V gene data show CDR1 as SGDLS and CDR2 as YYNGEE. V was clipped by 2 bases and J by 7 bases, with 12 bases between them. The CDR3 nucleotides are TGTGCCAGCAGCGTTGAATGGGTGGTCGGGGAGCTGTTTTTT. This sequence encodes CASSVEWVVGELFF.

At least ten counts were recorded for this clonotype. This CDR3 is CASSMDRGAEAFF. The CDR3 region has the DNA TGTGCCAGCAGCATGGACAGGGGCGCTGAAGCTTTCTTT. The rearrangement links TRBV7-2 to TRBJ1-1, with TRBD1 identical over 9 bases. The CDR3 is made up of 13 amino acids. Germline trimming cut 5 bases from V and 6 bases from J; bases unmatched to any gene: 4. CDR1 SGHTA and CDR2 FQGNSA come from the germline V gene.

This chain uses TRBV7-9 with TRBJ2-3; tentative D call: TRBD2 (6 bases). Germline CDR1 and CDR2: SEHNR and FQNEAQ (reference sequence). The CDR3 loop spans 14 amino acids. Trimming removed 11 bases from V and 2 bases from J, with 17 bases in between. CDR3 sequence reads: CASSGGDSTDTQYF. CDR3 sequence (DNA): TGTGCCTCCTCCGGGGGAGACTCCACAGATACGCAGTATTTT.

This chain connects TRBV6-2 or TRBV6-3 to TRBJ2-5; the match to TRBD2 covers 10 bases. Germline V CDR1 and CDR2: MNHEY, SVGEGT. The CDR3 spans 20 residues. Trimming cost V 0 bases and J 2 bases; bases outside gene matches: 15. The CDR3 nucleotides are TGTGCCAGCAGTTACTCTCGGCTGGGACTAGCGAGCACCCCGCAAGAGACCCAGTACTTC. It codes for CASSYSRLGLASTPQETQYF.

The DNA of the CDR3 is TGTGCCTGGAGTGCCTCCCGGGACTTTAGCTACACCTTC. Amino acids: CAWSASRDFSYTF. The chain uses TRBV30 and TRBJ1-2, with D perhaps matching TRBD1 (5 bases). Trimming cost V 1 base and J 9 bases, with 15 bases left between them. Per germline, CDR1 GTSNPN and CDR2 SVGIG (reference sequence). This CDR3 is built from 13 residues.